This T cell receptor (beta chain) was identified in a study of T cell responses to AZD1222 COVID-19 vaccine (dated by TCRdb to 2020 to 2023). As for the study more broadly: Because spike-specific TCR depth and breadth did not differ between the two schedules, AZD1222 recipients who got a second dose at roughly 4 weeks were pooled with those who got a second dose at roughly 12 weeks. A total of 230 to 250 trial participants underwent TCR sequencing, of whom 207 received two doses of AZD1222 and roughly 25 received two doses of the MenACWY control vaccine. Trial participants were enrolled by age into subgroups of 18-55, 56-69 and 70-plus years, and about 150, 27 and 61 TCR-sequenced participants, respectively, were included in these subgroups. The paper's findings and limits, for the study overall: Conclusions about previously exposed vaccinees are limited, since just a handful of AZD1222 recipients were seropositive for SARS-CoV-2 at baseline. The 56-69-year group was small, and its depth increase did not reach significance, likely because of low power. Participants were mostly white British, with more females than males. The authors suggested clonal diversity may have been underestimated. Spike-specific TCR breadth and depth rose significantly after two AZD1222 doses compared with day 0 and with MenACWY recipients. CD4 TCRs associated with the vaccine covered the entire spike protein, and the dominant responses were in regions 160-218 and 743-854. Reportedly, close to half of the unique spike-specific TCRs recognized epitopes lying outside the regions that are mutated in the B.1.351 and B.1.1.7 variants. No day 14 peak-response samples were available, so repertoires were characterized only after the peak T cell response.

In the paper's terms, the time point label means: baseline before first vaccination. Vaccinee samples came from UK trials COV001 and COV002, including a single-blind randomized controlled phase 2/3 trial of AZD1222 (ChAdOx1 nCoV-19) in healthy adults. Trial participant PBMC samples were collected at day 0 and day 28 after the second dose for TCRbeta chain sequencing. About this clone: What this receptor recognizes is not known. Per-base quality was not reported, and no clone a single base away is much larger than it.

The CDR3 regions of human TCRbeta chains were analyzed by immunosequencing. Processing in the source paper ran as follows. TCRs in the repertoires were matched against a reference library of SARS-CoV-2-specific TCRs that had been generated with the MIRA antigen-specificity platform. Breadth was defined as the fraction of unique TCRs that were SARS-CoV-2-associated, and depth was defined as the fraction of total T cells that were SARS-CoV-2-associated. Using the MIRA data, every spike-specific TCR was mapped to the spike region that the TCR reacted to and assigned to either a CD4 or a CD8 class. Log10-transformed breadth and depth values were compared by one-way ANOVA with Sidak's multiple comparisons tests. The table comes from immuneACCESS by way of TCRdb, which keeps in-frame sequences with V and J called. Part of the clones is missing from these tables; in studies checked, under half for an unresolved V gene and the rest for unknown reasons. Clonal size and the V and J genes are those of that table, whereas D and trimming came from the DNA. The sample data list about 130,000 clones, and about nine tenths of these were observed just once. The top ten hold roughly 1.5% of the sample.

The sequence came from an adult in good health. Here the sequenced sample was peripheral blood, taken on day 0 of AZD1222 vaccination.

The CDR3: CASTQGNYEQYF. Here is the DNA: TGTGCCAGCACACAGGGCAACTACGAGCAGTACTTC. In this chain, TRBV2 is recombined with TRBJ2-7, with TRBD1 perhaps the D gene, on 6 matching bases. As encoded in the germline V gene, CDR1 is SNHLY while CDR2 is FYNNEI. From the cysteine up to the phenylalanine, the CDR3 has a length of 12 residues. Of the read, only the CDR3 DNA is kept; its 36 bases are in frame from base 1. Trimming removed 7 bases from V and 3 bases from J, leaving 10 bases between the germline ends.